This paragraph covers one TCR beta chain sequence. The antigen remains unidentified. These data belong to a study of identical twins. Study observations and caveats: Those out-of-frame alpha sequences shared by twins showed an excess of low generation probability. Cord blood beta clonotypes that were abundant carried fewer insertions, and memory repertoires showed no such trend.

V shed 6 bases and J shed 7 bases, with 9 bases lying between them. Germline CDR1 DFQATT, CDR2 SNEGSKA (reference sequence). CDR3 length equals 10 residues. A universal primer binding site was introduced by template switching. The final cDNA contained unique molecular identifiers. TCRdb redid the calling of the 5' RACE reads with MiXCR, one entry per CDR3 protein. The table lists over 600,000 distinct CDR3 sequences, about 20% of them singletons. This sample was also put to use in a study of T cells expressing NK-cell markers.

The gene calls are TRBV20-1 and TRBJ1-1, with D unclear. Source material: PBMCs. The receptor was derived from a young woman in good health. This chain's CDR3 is CSASTVEAFF. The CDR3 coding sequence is TGCAGTGCGAGTACCGTTGAAGCTTTCTTT.